This TCR beta chain was recorded in a study of T cell changes during pregnancy in multiple sclerosis. Clones were read by immunoSEQ multiplex PCR, and TCRdb kept only the in-frame ones, dropping some. Among fewer than 55,000 clones, around 87% were seen once, and the ten largest hold around 5%. The V and J ends lost 2 bases and 1 base respectively, with 26 bases between them. The germline CDR1 and CDR2 sequences are SGHVS and FQNEAQ. CDR3 size: 20 residues. V and J are TRBV7-8 and TRBJ1-1; D is undetermined. The clonotype comes from a female donor in good health, enrolled as a control in a pregnancy study. The sample consisted of peripheral blood, taken after pregnancy. The CDR3 here is CASSLNRASGREEGNTEAFF. CDR3 sequence (DNA): TGTGCCAGCAGCTTAAATCGCGCCTCCGGAAGGGAAGAGGGGAACACTGAAGCTTTCTTT.